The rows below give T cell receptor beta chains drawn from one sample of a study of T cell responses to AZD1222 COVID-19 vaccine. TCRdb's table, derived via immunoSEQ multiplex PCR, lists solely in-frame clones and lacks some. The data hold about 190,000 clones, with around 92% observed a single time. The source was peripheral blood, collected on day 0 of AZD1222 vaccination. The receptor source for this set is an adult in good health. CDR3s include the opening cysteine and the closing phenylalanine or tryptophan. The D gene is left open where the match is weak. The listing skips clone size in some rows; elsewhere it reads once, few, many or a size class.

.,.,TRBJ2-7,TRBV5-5,CASSFSSSYEQYF,TGTGCCAGCAGCTTCAGCAGCTCCTACGAGCAGTACTTC
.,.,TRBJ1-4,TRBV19,CASSQTGTATNEKLFF,TGTGCCAGTAGCCAAACAGGGACCGCAACTAATGAAAAACTGTTTTTT
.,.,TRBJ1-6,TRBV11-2,CASSLPGRGTNSPLHF,TGTGCCAGCAGCCTTCCGGGCAGGGGAACTAATTCACCCCTCCACTTT
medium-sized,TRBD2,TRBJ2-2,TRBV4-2,CASSHGGTSDPTGELFF,TGTGCCAGCAGCCACGGGGGGACTTCTGATCCGACCGGGGAGCTGTTTTTT
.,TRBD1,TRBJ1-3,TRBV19,CASTSPGGSGNTIYF,TGTGCCAGTACCAGCCCAGGGGGATCTGGAAACACCATATATTTT
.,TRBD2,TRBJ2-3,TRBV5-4,CASSPGTSGASTDTQYF,TGTGCCAGCAGCCCTGGGACTAGCGGGGCCTCCACAGATACGCAGTATTTT
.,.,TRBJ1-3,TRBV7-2,CASSLELRGAGNTIYF,TGTGCCAGCAGCTTAGAATTGAGGGGGGCTGGAAACACCATATATTTT
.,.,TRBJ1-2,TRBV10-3,CAISEKTDLFYGYTF,TGTGCCATCAGTGAGAAGACAGACCTTTTCTATGGCTACACCTTC
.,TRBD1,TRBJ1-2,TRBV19,CASRPGDRGRSGYTF,TGTGCCAGTAGGCCAGGGGACAGGGGGCGGAGTGGCTACACCTTC
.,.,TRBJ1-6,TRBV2,CASTPGFGSPLHF,TGTGCCAGCACCCCGGGGTTCGGCTCACCCCTCCACTTT
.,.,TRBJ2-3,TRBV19,CASSIVPQGSTDTQYF,TGTGCCAGTAGTATAGTACCCCAGGGGAGTACAGATACGCAGTATTTT
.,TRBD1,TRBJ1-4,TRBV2,CASGSGTGGEKLFF,TGTGCCAGCGGATCCGGGACAGGAGGTGAAAAACTGTTTTTT
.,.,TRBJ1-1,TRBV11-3,CASSLTGPSGEAFF,TGTGCCAGCAGCTTAACAGGGCCGTCCGGTGAAGCTTTCTTT
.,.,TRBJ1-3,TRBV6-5,CASRRGSIGNTIYF,TGTGCCAGCAGGCGCGGGTCCATTGGAAACACCATATATTTT
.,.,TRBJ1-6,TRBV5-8,CVSSLVPSSRSNSPLHF,TGTGTCAGCAGCTTGGTACCCAGTAGCAGAAGTAATTCACCCCTCCACTTT
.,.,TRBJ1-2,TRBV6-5,CASSRYTRDPPGYTF,TGTGCCAGCAGTCGCTACACGCGGGACCCACCAGGCTACACCTTC
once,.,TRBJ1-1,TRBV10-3,CAISEDRSLYSMAEAFF,TGTGCCATCAGTGAGGACAGGAGTCTTTATTCTATGGCTGAAGCTTTCTTT
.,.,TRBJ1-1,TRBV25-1,CASSELEVGEAFF,TGTGCCAGCAGTGAACTCGAAGTGGGTGAAGCTTTCTTT
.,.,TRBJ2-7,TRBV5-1,CASSLSRGTYEQYF,TGCGCCAGCAGCTTGAGCAGGGGCACCTACGAGCAGTACTTC
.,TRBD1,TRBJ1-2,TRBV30,CAWSVQGTSLDGYTF,TGTGCCTGGAGTGTACAGGGGACCTCACTGGATGGCTACACCTTC
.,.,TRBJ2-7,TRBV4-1,CASSQETATRGEQYF,TGCGCCAGCAGCCAAGAGACGGCCACCCGGGGCGAGCAGTACTTC
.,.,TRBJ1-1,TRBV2,CASTGETNTEAFF,TGTGCCAGCACAGGGGAGACGAACACTGAAGCTTTCTTT
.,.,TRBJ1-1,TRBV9,CASSAPHRNTEAFF,TGTGCCAGCAGCGCCCCCCATAGGAACACTGAAGCTTTCTTT
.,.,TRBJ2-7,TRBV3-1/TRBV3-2,CASSPSGVGQYF,TGTGCCAGCAGCCCCTCGGGCGTTGGGCAGTACTTC
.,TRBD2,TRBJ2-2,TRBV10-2,CASTGLAGGVNTGELFF,TGCGCCAGCACCGGACTAGCGGGGGGGGTGAACACCGGGGAGCTGTTTTTT
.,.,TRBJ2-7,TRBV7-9,CASSWVGGTYEQYF,TGTGCCAGCAGCTGGGTGGGGGGAACCTACGAGCAGTACTTC
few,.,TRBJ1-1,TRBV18,CASSPQGSSTEAFF,TGTGCCAGCTCACCTCAGGGGTCTAGCACTGAAGCTTTCTTT
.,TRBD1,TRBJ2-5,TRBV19,CASKVGQGSETQYF,TGTGCCAGTAAGGTGGGACAGGGTTCGGAGACCCAGTACTTC
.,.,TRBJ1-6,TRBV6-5,CASSFRTADNSPLHF,TGTGCCAGCAGTTTCCGGACAGCGGATAATTCACCCCTCCACTTT